The clone carrying this TCR beta chain appeared a few times. This sample stems from a study of CD8+CD57+ T cells in acquired aplastic anemia. The J segment lost 8 bases and the V segment lost 2 bases, leaving 5 bases of the junction unmatched. Germline V gene sequence: CDR1 MNHEY, CDR2 SMNVEV (reference sequence). The CDR3 extends over 13 amino acids. Genomic DNA templated the TCR beta VDJ and CDR3 profiling. TCRdb re-called the reads with MiXCR, one entry per CDR3 protein. The data show about 150,000 distinct CDR3 sequences, 52% seen once. Patients who underwent sequencing had shown CD8+CD57+ cell expansion by flow cytometry.

The V and J genes are TRBV27 and TRBJ1-1; 7 nucleotides line up with TRBD1. The TCR sequence derives from a human donor with aplastic anemia. The sample taken for sequencing was sorted CD4+, CD8+, or CD8+CD57+ T cells (not recorded which) from PBMCs. Written as DNA, the CDR3 is TGTGCCAGCAGTTTACCGGGGACAGACGAAGCTTTCTTT. This encodes CASSLPGTDEAFF.